This T cell receptor (beta chain) originates from a study of cytomegalovirus exposure and HLA in healthy donors. Regarding this clone: What it binds is not known.

13 Jbeta primers and 60 Vbeta primers were used for the PCR. The method was immunoSEQ multiplex PCR; TCRdb's version includes in-frame clones alone and lacks a portion of them. Of about 59,000 clones listed, 65% to 75% are singletons. After removal of 4 bases from V and 8 bases from J, the junction contained 14 bases not matched to a gene. There are 16 residues in the CDR3. The germline gives CDR1 SGHDT, CDR2 YYEEEE. Overall study results and limits: The listing of some 170 TCR beta chains classed them as cytomegalovirus-associated.

The V and J genes are TRBV5-6 and TRBJ2-1; 8 nucleotides agree with TRBD1. The sequence was collected from a man aged 25-45 years in good health and CMV-seropositive. Input material: PBMCs. This CDR3 reads CASSLSIRQGFDEQFF. CDR3 coding DNA: TGTGCCAGCAGCCTCTCTATACGACAGGGGTTCGATGAGCAGTTCTTC.